This T cell receptor (beta chain) was documented in a study of CD8 T cells in ankylosing spondylitis. A quantitative 5'-RACE method, one with molecular barcodes, was used to make TCR beta libraries. Each CDR3 protein gets one entry after TCRdb re-called the 5' RACE reads with MiXCR. The repertoire holds roughly 700,000 distinct CDR3 sequences, 19% seen once, with roughly a fifth in the top ten. In its sample, this clonotype was seen many times. What it binds is not known. Study outcomes and limitations: It appeared that ankylosing spondylitis blood was characterized by a TCR beta motif of about eight highly homologous variants. Some motif variants had been reported before (in reactive arthritis synovial fluid and blood). Reports say disease-linked clones showed up significantly more in matched ankylosing spondylitis synovial fluid. Disease-linked clones bore a CD8+ phenotype, appearing relatively rarely in peripheral blood.

J was trimmed by 8 bases and V by 4 bases; bases with no gene match: 7. Germline V CDR1 and CDR2: SQVTM, ANQGSEA. This CDR3 region has 13 residues. The chain links TRBV29-1 to TRBJ1-2; the match to TRBD1 covers 10 bases. The receptor comes from a male donor with ankylosing spondylitis. Sequences were obtained from blood, either unsorted or a sorted T cell fraction (not recorded which). This CDR3 is CSVVRQGAGGYTF. The CDR3 bases are TGCAGCGTTGTCAGACAGGGGGCTGGGGGCTACACCTTC.